This T cell receptor beta chain was captured in a study of cytotoxic CD8 clonotypes in ibrutinib-treated CLL. Trimming at V came to 8 bases and at J to 0 bases, leaving 5 bases not matched to a gene. The germline gives CDR1 MNHEY, CDR2 SVGAGI. The CDR3 totals 14 residues. Profiled with immunoSEQ multiplex PCR; TCRdb holds only in-frame clones, not every one. The table lists approximately 320,000 clones, roughly 67% of them singletons. This receptor was identified in a human donor with chronic lymphocytic leukemia. The chain combines TRBV6-5 with TRBJ2-7; 9 bases are shared with TRBD2. The specimen was PBMCs, collected after 36 months of ibrutinib treatment. This chain's CDR3 is CASSVAGVSYEQYF. The CDR3 DNA follows: TGTGCCAGCTCGGTAGCGGGAGTCTCCTACGAGCAGTACTTC.